This TCR beta chain stems from a study of blood T cell repertoires in COVID-19. Across the whole study: Donors in the United States, Italy and Spain gave samples during acute or convalescent COVID-19. In each case, the material was cDNA or gDNA derived from T cells, B-cell-depleted T cells, or PBMCs.

The CDR3 is 14 residues long. The germline CDR1 and CDR2 sequences are MDHEN and SYDVKM. Trimming cost V 7 bases and J 4 bases, with 16 bases left between them. In the source study's methods: Estimation of nucleated cell counts was performed using reference gene primer amplification. Assay: immunoSEQ multiplex PCR; the TCRdb copy retains only in-frame clones and omits some. V and J calls and clone size are those listed in that table; D and trimming were worked out from the DNA. The table has roughly 91,000 clones, roughly four fifths seen once. This clone was counted a single time. The receptor comes from a woman of 80 years or more with acute or convalescent COVID-19. Sequencing used peripheral blood. V and J are TRBV28 and TRBJ1-2, with D possibly being TRBD1 (6 bases). The CDR3 coding sequence is TGTGCCAGCACGCAATCGAGGACAGCCTATGGCTACACCTTC. Translating it yields CASTQSRTAYGYTF.